Each of the 13 T cell receptor beta chains below was sequenced from the same sample in a study of cytomegalovirus exposure and HLA in healthy donors. With 60 Vbeta and 13 Jbeta primers, the PCR was carried out. The data were produced by immunoSEQ multiplex PCR, yet TCRdb's version contains in-frame clones alone and is incomplete. The profile covers 65,000 to 90,000 clones, with 55% to 75% appearing a single time and 9.5% to 13% taken by the ten largest. Sequencing used PBMCs. The receptors come from a woman aged 40 to 49 in good health and CMV-seropositive.

J is TRBJ1-1 and V is TRBV6-5; no clear D. Germline V CDR1 and CDR2: MNHEY, SVGAGI. V gave up 5 bases and J gave up 4 bases, with 11 bases separating them. This CDR3 region has 13 residues. The CDR3 sequence is CASSPGDATEAFF. CDR3 nucleotides: TGTGCCAGCAGTCCCGGAGATGCCACTGAAGCTTTCTTT.

In its sample, this clone was seen once. This chain connects TRBV5-1 to TRBJ1-1; possibly TRBD1 for D (5 bases). V lost 0 bases, J lost 2 bases, and 11 bases lay in between. Germline CDR1 and CDR2: SGHRS and YFSETQ. This CDR3 has 15 residues. CDR3 nucleotide sequence: TGCGCCAGCAGCTTGGGGGTGGGGCAAAACACTGAAGCTTTCTTT. As protein: CASSLGVGQNTEAFF. Together with reference TRBV5-1 and TRBJ1-1, the CDR3 gives the full variable domain: KAGVTQTPRYLIKTRGQQVTLSCSPISGHRSVSWYQQTPGQGLQFLFEYFSETQRNKGNFPGRFSGRQFSNSRSEMNVSTLELGDSALYLCASSLGVGQNTEAFFGQGTRLTVV.

The CDR3 region is CASSIRLAGGPNEQFF. The DNA of the CDR3 is TGTGCCAGCAGCATCCGACTAGCGGGGGGGCCCAATGAGCAGTTCTTC. The gene calls are TRBV7-3 and TRBJ2-1; TRBD2 matches at 14 bases. There are 16 residues in the CDR3. The germline V gene has CDR1 SGHTA and CDR2 FQGTGA. Trimming took 5 bases from V and 6 from J; bases not matched to a gene: 6.

The chain couples TRBV2 to TRBJ1-1; D gene unclear. Trimming removed 4 bases from V and 3 bases from J, with 6 bases in between. The germline V gene has CDR1 SNHLY and CDR2 FYNNEI. The CDR3 contains 12 residues. CDR3 sequence: CASSVADTEAFF. The CDR3 DNA follows: TGTGCCAGCAGTGTTGCGGACACTGAAGCTTTCTTT.

The genes are TRBV19 and TRBJ2-5, with D possibly matching TRBD1 (5 bases). Trimming left V 3 bases short and J 3 bases short, with 8 bases between. This CDR3 contains 13 residues. Germline-derived CDR1 and CDR2 are LNHDA and SQIVND (reference sequence). The CDR3 is CASSMQGEETQYF. CDR3 coding DNA: TGTGCCAGTAGTATGCAAGGGGAAGAGACCCAGTACTTC.

J is TRBJ2-3 and V is TRBV5-1; D is ambiguous. The CDR3 is 15 amino acids. V lost 0 bases, J lost 1 base, and 9 bases lay in between. The germline V gene encodes CDR1 SGHRS and CDR2 YFSETQ. The CDR3 loop reads CASSLDRPGTDTQYF. CDR3 bases: TGCGCCAGCAGCTTGGACAGACCAGGCACAGATACGCAGTATTTT.

This chain connects TRBV28 to TRBJ2-3, with 8 bases aligning to TRBD1. Germline V gene sequence: CDR1 MDHEN, CDR2 SYDVKM. The V segment lost 1 base and the J segment 4 bases; nucleotides outside the gene matches: 7. This CDR3 has 16 amino acids. This chain's CDR3 is CASSLSQGVYADTQYF. The CDR3 DNA reads as TGTGCCAGCAGTTTATCACAGGGGGTTTATGCAGATACGCAGTATTTT.

V gene TRBV30 combines with J gene TRBJ1-1; weak D call: TRBD1 (5 bases). Trimming left V 1 base short and J 3 bases short, with 9 bases between. Per the germline V gene, CDR1 is GTSNPN and CDR2 is SVGIG (reference sequence). The CDR3 length is 13 residues. The CDR3 spells CAWSAGSYTEAFF. DNA for the CDR3: TGTGCCTGGAGTGCAGGGTCGTACACTGAAGCTTTCTTT.

With regard to this clone: The same CDR3 is also encoded by other DNA sequences in this sample. V usage is TRBV6-1 and J usage is TRBJ1-1, with 7 bases fitting TRBD1. Germline V gene sequence: CDR1 MNHNS, CDR2 SASEGT. Losses at the gene ends were 2 bases for V and 2 bases for J; bases not matched to a gene: 8. CDR3 length: 16 residues. The CDR3: CASSELGGRGNTEAFF. Here the CDR3 DNA reads TGTGCCAGCAGTGAATTAGGGGGCAGGGGCAACACTGAAGCTTTCTTT.

This rearrangement joins TRBV20-1 to TRBJ2-3; D gene uncertain. Germline CDR1 DFQATT, CDR2 SNEGSKA (reference sequence). The CDR3 contains 11 residues. V was pared by 6 bases and J by 6 bases, with 10 bases between. The CDR3 DNA sequence: TGCAGTGCACAGATCGACGATACGCAGTATTTT. Encoded protein: CSAQIDDTQYF.

The CDR3, as DNA: TGTGCCAGCAGCCAAGGAGGGATCGGTGAGCAGTTCTTC. Its translation: CASSQGGIGEQFF. The gene calls are TRBV14 and TRBJ2-1, with a weak D call TRBD2 (5 bases). The V gene lost 1 base and the J gene lost 9 bases, with 10 bases spanning the gap. CDR1 and CDR2 (germline): SGHDN, FVKESK. The CDR3 is 13 amino acids.

The chain combines TRBV18 with TRBJ1-1, with D possibly being TRBD1 (6 bases). Trimming removed 0 bases at V and 9 bases at J, with 11 bases between. CDR3 size: 13 residues. The germline CDR1 and CDR2 sequences are KGHSH and LQKENI. As DNA, the CDR3 is TGTGCCAGCTCACCACCGACAGGACTTCAAGCTTTCTTT. Its translation: CASSPPTGLQAFF.

This clone has a handful of counts. The chain uses TRBV29-1 and TRBJ1-2, with D possibly TRBD1 on 5 matching bases. The CDR3 is 13 residues long. CDR1 and CDR2 (germline): SQVTM, ANQGSEA. Trimming took 4 bases from V and 8 from J, leaving 17 bases between them. CDR3 in DNA: TGCAGCGTTGGGGGGGTTGGTGGATCGGGCTACACCTTC. Protein product: CSVGGVGGSGYTF.